This TCR beta chain appears in the sequencing data of a study of CD8 T cells in ankylosing spondylitis. This clonotype was recorded a few times. MiXCR was run by TCRdb on the 5' RACE reads, yielding one entry per CDR3 protein. The sample includes approximately 350,000 distinct CDR3 sequences, over 12% seen only once; the top ten take around 0.99%. The CDR3 sequence is 15 residues long. The ends were cut back, 3 bases at V and 2 bases at J, with 14 bases in the middle. V and J are TRBV12-3 or TRBV12-4 and TRBJ2-7; tentatively, D is TRBD1 (5 bases). The sequenced sample was blood, either unsorted or a sorted T cell fraction (not recorded which). The receptor comes from a male donor with ankylosing spondylitis or in good health (not recorded which). CDR3 nucleotides: TGTGCCAGCAGTTTCCCCTCCACAGGAGCCTACGAGCAGTACTTC. Its protein is CASSFPSTGAYEQYF.